These 12 T cell receptor beta chains were sequenced from one sample in a study of T cells in Graves' hyperthyroidism and ophthalmopathy. TCR beta CDR3 regions were amplified from RNA. Researchers ran a first-round RT-PCR on the TCR CDR3 using the HTBI primer set. Via MiXCR, TCRdb re-called the multiplex PCR reads, giving one row per CDR3 protein. The sample yields a few hundred thousand distinct CDR3 sequences, about 15% seen once. The sample consisted of blood. The source of these receptors is a woman aged 25 to 39 with Graves' ophthalmopathy.

This clonotype was recorded a few times. The chain carries TRBV6-2 or TRBV6-3 and TRBJ2-3; the D gene could be TRBD1 or TRBD2 (5 bases each). The CDR3 runs 13 residues. The germline CDR1 and CDR2 sequences are MNHEY and SVGEGT. V was shortened by 8 bases and J by 2 bases, with 11 bases between the two germline ends. CDR3 sequence reads: CASWGSNTDTQYF. As DNA, the CDR3 is TGTGCCAGCTGGGGGTCCAACACAGATACGCAGTATTTT.

Only a few counts were recorded for this clonotype. The chain is built from TRBV20-1 and TRBJ1-2; the D is unclear. The V gene lost 1 base and the J gene lost 2 bases, with 8 bases spanning the gap. Germline V gene data show CDR1 as DFQATT and CDR2 as SNEGSKA (reference sequence). CDR3 length: 13 amino acids. Here the CDR3 reads CSARAAENYGYTF. For the CDR3, the DNA is TGCAGTGCTAGAGCGGCAGAAAACTATGGCTACACCTTC.

This clonotype has at least ten counts. The V gene is TRBV7-9, the J gene TRBJ2-1, with no clear D. V lost 6 bases, J lost 7 bases, and 13 bases lay in between. The CDR3 spans 13 residues. Looked up from germline, CDR1 is SEHNR and CDR2 is FQNEAQ (reference sequence). Here the CDR3 reads CASSPRLGNEQFF. The CDR3 region has the DNA TGTGCCAGCAGTCCACGATTGGGGAATGAGCAGTTCTTC.

This clonotype was seen at least ten times. The J gene is TRBJ2-1, the V gene TRBV5-1, with D perhaps given as TRBD1 or TRBD2 (5 bases each). The germline V gene encodes CDR1 SGHRS and CDR2 YFSETQ. CDR3 length: 15 residues. The ends were cut back, 0 bases at V and 7 bases at J, with 14 bases in the middle. The CDR3, as DNA: TGCGCCAGCAGCTTGGGGATGGGACCGGTGAATGAGCAGTTCTTC. Protein sequence: CASSLGMGPVNEQFF.

There are a few counts of this clonotype. The chain employs TRBV6-1 and TRBJ1-4, with 7 nucleotides matching TRBD1. With 5 bases clipped from V and 4 bases from J, the junction kept 7 bases outside the gene matches. CDR1 is MNHNS and CDR2 is SASEGT in the germline V gene. The CDR3 has 15 amino acids. The CDR3 loop is CASSPATGINEKLFF. CDR3 in DNA: TGTGCCAGCAGTCCCGCGACAGGGATTAATGAAAAACTGTTTTTT.

This clonotype was picked up a small number of times. The chain uses TRBV9 and TRBJ2-5; a weak D match, TRBD2 (6 bases). Trimming removed 0 bases from V and 0 bases from J, with 15 bases in between. Germline V gene lookup returns CDR1 SGDLS and CDR2 YYNGEE. The CDR3 loop spans 17 amino acids. The CDR3 is CASSVGRGLTYQETQYF. DNA for the CDR3: TGTGCCAGCAGCGTAGGACGAGGACTAACATACCAAGAGACCCAGTACTTC. Filled out from reference TRBV9 and TRBJ2-5, the complete variable domain reads DSGVTQTPKHLITATGQRVTLRCSPRSGDLSVYWYQQSLDQGLQFLIQYYNGEERAKGNILERFSAQQFPDLHSELNLSSLELGDSALYFCASSVGRGLTYQETQYFGPGTRLLVL.

This clonotype was found a few times. The chain recombines TRBV7-6 with TRBJ1-5, with D maybe TRBD1 (6 bases). The ends were cut back, 1 base at V and 0 bases at J, with 10 bases in the middle. The CDR3 has 16 residues. Germline CDR1 reads SGHVS; CDR2 reads FNYEAQ. The CDR3 DNA sequence: TGTGCCAGCAGCTTAGAGGACAGCTATAGCAATCAGCCCCAGCATTTT. Amino acid sequence: CASSLEDSYSNQPQHF. Drawing the rest from reference TRBV7-6 and TRBJ1-5, the complete variable domain is GAGVSQSPRYKVTKRGQDVALRCDPISGHVSLYWYRQALGQGPEFLTYFNYEAQQDKSGLPNDRFSAERPEGSISTLTIQRTEQRDSAMYRCASSLEDSYSNQPQHFGDGTRLSIL.

This chain links TRBV27 with TRBJ2-2; TRBD2 matches 14 bases. The CDR3 consists of 16 residues. The ends lost 5 bases at V and 7 bases at J; junction bases unmatched: 6. Germline CDR1 reads MNHEY; CDR2 reads SMNVEV (reference sequence). This CDR3 is CASSATSGGVIGELFF. CDR3 nucleotides: TGTGCCAGCAGTGCGACTAGCGGGGGGGTAATCGGGGAGCTGTTTTTT.

This clonotype was observed at least ten times. The J gene is TRBJ1-2, the V gene TRBV5-1, with D possibly TRBD1 on 5 matching bases. The CDR3 is 14 amino acids. Germline lookup yields CDR1 SGHRS and CDR2 YFSETQ. Trimming left V 0 bases short and J 7 bases short, with 13 bases between. The CDR3, as DNA: TGCGCCAGCAGCTTGGTCGGGGGGGGATCTGGCTACACCTTC. This gives the protein CASSLVGGGSGYTF. The whole variable domain, remainder taken from reference TRBV5-1 and TRBJ1-2, is KAGVTQTPRYLIKTRGQQVTLSCSPISGHRSVSWYQQTPGQGLQFLFEYFSETQRNKGNFPGRFSGRQFSNSRSEMNVSTLELGDSALYLCASSLVGGGSGYTFGSGTRLTVV.

This clonotype has ten or more counts. The chain links TRBV12-3 or TRBV12-4 to TRBJ2-7, with D perhaps matching TRBD2 (5 bases). V gave up 4 bases and J gave up 6 bases, with 19 bases separating them. The CDR3 has 15 residues. The CDR3 loop is CASSSLRSLAGEQYF. CDR3 DNA sequence: TGTGCCAGCAGTTCCCTACGGAGCCTCGCGGGCGAGCAGTACTTC.

The table lists this clonotype with many counts. The chain links TRBV5-1 to TRBJ2-7; no clear D. Trimming stripped 2 bases from V and 2 bases from J, with 8 bases between. CDR1 is SGHRS and CDR2 is YFSETQ in the germline V gene. The CDR3 length is 13 residues. The CDR3 loop reads CASSFDAAYEQYF. Written as DNA, the CDR3 is TGCGCCAGCAGCTTTGATGCGGCCTACGAGCAGTACTTC. Filled out from reference TRBV5-1 and TRBJ2-7, the complete variable domain reads KAGVTQTPRYLIKTRGQQVTLSCSPISGHRSVSWYQQTPGQGLQFLFEYFSETQRNKGNFPGRFSGRQFSNSRSEMNVSTLELGDSALYLCASSFDAAYEQYFGPGTRLTVT.

At least ten counts were recorded for this clonotype. The chain recombines TRBV20-1 with TRBJ1-1, with D unresolved. The V and J ends lost 1 base and 1 base respectively, with 13 bases between them. The CDR3 runs 15 residues. CDR1 is DFQATT and CDR2 is SNEGSKA in the germline V gene (reference sequence). The CDR3 coding sequence is TGCAGTGCTAGAGCTCTGGACTTGACGAACACTGAAGCTTTCTTT. Protein: CSARALDLTNTEAFF.